This TCR beta chain was captured by sequencing in a study of shared clonotypes between healthy human individuals. Whole-study context: Plates per donor: three CD4 naive, three CD4 memory, two CD8 naive, one CD8 memory.

As concerns this clone: The antigen is not known.

The authors split each subset's genomic DNA evenly across several immunoSEQ plates. Libraries were prepared by immunoSEQ multiplex PCR; TCRdb keeps only in-frame clonotypes and omits some of them. Of hundreds of thousands of clones listed, about three quarters are singletons. Study outcomes and limitations: The sharing of 5% to 6.5% of naive CD4 clonotypes was seen across a few donors.

CDR1 MNHEY and CDR2 SMNVEV come from the germline V gene (reference sequence). This CDR3 region has 17 residues. Unmatched junction bases numbered 14, after V lost 0 bases and J lost 6 bases. The study drew its donors from healthy HIV-negative adults without recent acute infections or vaccinations. Sequencing was done on a sample of memory CD4+ T cells sorted from blood. This sample's subset: CD45RA-negative fraction. The V call is TRBV27, the J call TRBJ2-7; 7 nucleotides align to TRBD2. The receptor's source is a woman in her 30s in good health. The CDR3 nucleotides read TGTGCCAGCAGTTTATCCACCGAGTATGGGGGGAGGGTCGAGCAGTACTTC. Its translation is CASSLSTEYGGRVEQYF.